The next 30 T cell receptor beta chains were all read from a single sample in a study of neoadjuvant anti-PD-1 for oral cavity cancer. Profiling relied on immunoSEQ multiplex PCR, and the TCRdb table lists in-frame clones only, not all of them. Here the sample spans some 17,000 clones, approximately 64% being singletons. The source was PBMCs, collected before nivolumab (anti-PD-1) treatment. All receptors derive from a person between 40 and 79 years old with oral cavity squamous cell carcinoma.

The rearrangement links TRBV20-1 to TRBJ2-7; a possible D gene is TRBD2 (6 bases). There are 11 residues in the CDR3. V was trimmed by 5 bases and J by 7 bases, leaving 12 bases between them. The V gene's germline CDR1 is DFQATT and CDR2 SNEGSKA (reference sequence). The CDR3 is CSAFQGGEQYF. Written as DNA, the CDR3 is TGCAGTGCTTTCCAGGGAGGAGAGCAGTACTTC.

The chain couples TRBV28 to TRBJ1-1, with unresolved D. Germline CDR1 MDHEN, CDR2 SYDVKM. This CDR3 region has 15 residues. V lost 2 bases and J 0 bases, leaving 10 bases between the germline ends. The CDR3 nucleotides are TGTGCCAGCAGTTTAATCGGGCAGTTGAACACTGAAGCTTTCTTT. Its protein is CASSLIGQLNTEAFF.

The J gene is TRBJ1-5, the V gene TRBV19, with D possibly matching TRBD1 (5 bases). V lost 3 bases to trimming and J lost 0 bases, with 9 bases between them. Germline V CDR1 and CDR2: LNHDA, SQIVND (reference sequence). The CDR3 covers 15 residues. The CDR3 sequence is CASSIGGNSNQPQHF. As DNA, the CDR3 is TGTGCCAGTAGTATCGGGGGGAATAGCAATCAGCCCCAGCATTTT.

This clone was counted a few times. V usage is TRBV7-3 and J usage is TRBJ1-2; 9 nucleotides match TRBD1. The CDR3 loop spans 14 amino acids. Germline CDR1 and CDR2: SGHTA and FQGTGA. J was trimmed by 5 bases and V by 4 bases; bases with no gene match: 5. CDR3 sequence: CASSSDGTGYGYTF. For the CDR3, the DNA is TGTGCCAGCAGCTCGGACGGGACAGGGTATGGCTACACCTTC.

This clone was recorded a few times. The gene calls are TRBV10-3 and TRBJ2-7, with 9 bases aligning to TRBD2. Trimming cost V 3 bases and J 3 bases; bases outside gene matches: 9. The germline CDR1 and CDR2 sequences are ENHRY and SYGVKD. The CDR3 runs 16 residues. CDR3 bases: TGTGCCATCAGTGACGGTGGCGGGAGGGCCCACTACGAGCAGTACTTC. This translates into CAISDGGGRAHYEQYF.

The gene calls are TRBV6-1 and TRBJ1-1, with no clear D. Germline V gene sequence: CDR1 MNHNS, CDR2 SASEGT. The length of the CDR3 is 13 residues. V was cut by 2 bases and J by 10 bases, with 14 bases left in between. The CDR3 spells CASSEHTTRGAFF. In DNA, the CDR3 is TGTGCCAGCAGTGAACACACAACCCGCGGAGCTTTCTTT.

The V call is TRBV6-1, the J call TRBJ2-5, with D perhaps TRBD1 or TRBD2 (5 bases each). V was cut by 8 bases and J by 5 bases, with 21 bases left in between. The V gene's germline CDR1 is MNHNS and CDR2 SASEGT. The CDR3 length is 15 residues. The CDR3, as DNA: TGTGCCAGCTGGGGCCGGGACCGTCCCCCTGAGACCCAGTACTTC. Translating it yields CASWGRDRPPETQYF.

This rearrangement joins TRBV29-1 to TRBJ1-4, with TRBD1 identical over 8 bases. CDR1 and CDR2 (germline): SQVTM, ANQGSEA. The CDR3 covers 12 residues. After removal of 8 bases from V and 8 bases from J, the junction contained 7 bases not matched to a gene. The CDR3 bases are TGCAGCATGCAGGGGGCGGGCGAAAAACTGTTTTTT. It specifies CSMQGAGEKLFF.

This clone was observed a few times. The chain links TRBV27 to TRBJ2-5; 10 bases align to TRBD2. This CDR3 has 16 amino acids. CDR1 is MNHEY and CDR2 is SMNVEV in the germline V gene (reference sequence). With 5 bases clipped from V and 3 bases from J, the junction kept 9 bases outside the gene matches. The CDR3 DNA follows: TGTGCCAGCAGTGACCTGGGACTAGCGCATGAAGAGACCCAGTACTTC. This gives the protein CASSDLGLAHEETQYF.

This clone has more than one count but fewer than ten. V usage is TRBV19 and J usage is TRBJ2-2; weak D call: TRBD1 (6 bases). The germline V gene encodes CDR1 LNHDA and CDR2 SQIVND (reference sequence). V lost 5 bases, J lost 7 bases, and 14 bases lay in between. This CDR3 has 14 amino acids. This CDR3 is CASSSGTFIGELFF. DNA for the CDR3: TGTGCCAGTAGTTCAGGGACATTTATCGGGGAGCTGTTTTTT.

This clone has just one count. This sequence joins TRBV5-6 and TRBJ1-2; D not certain. CDR1 is SGHDT, CDR2 YYEEEE, per germline. The CDR3 length is 12 residues. V was pared by 0 bases and J by 4 bases, with 4 bases between. The CDR3: CASSLESYGYTF. Written as DNA, the CDR3 is TGTGCCAGCAGCTTGGAAAGCTATGGCTACACCTTC. Full variable domain (remainder filled in from reference TRBV5-6 and TRBJ1-2): DAGVTQSPTHLIKTRGQQVTLRCSPKSGHDTVSWYQQALGQGPQFIFQYYEEEERQRGNFPDRFSGHQFPNYSSELNVNALLLGDSALYLCASSLESYGYTFGSGTRLTVV.

The genes are TRBV4-1 and TRBJ1-5; D may be TRBD1 (5 bases). V lost 1 base to trimming and J lost 5 bases, with 12 bases between them. The CDR3 consists of 15 residues. Germline CDR1 is MGHRA and CDR2 is YSYEKL. CDR3 sequence reads: CASSQVQGRDQPQHF. The DNA of the CDR3 is TGCGCCAGCAGCCAAGTTCAGGGTCGGGATCAGCCCCAGCATTTT.

V usage is TRBV2 and J usage is TRBJ2-1; 12 nucleotides match TRBD2. Germline CDR1 and CDR2: SNHLY and FYNNEI. This CDR3 region has 15 residues. V lost 6 bases to trimming and J lost 7 bases; unmatched junction nucleotides: 7. CDR3 nucleotide sequence: TGTGCCAGCAGGGAGACTAGCGGGAGTAAGAATGAGCAGTTCTTC. Translated: CASRETSGSKNEQFF.

This chain uses TRBV28 with TRBJ1-1; D unresolved. The V gene's germline CDR1 is MDHEN and CDR2 SYDVKM. Trimming took 6 bases from V and 4 from J, leaving 9 bases between them. The CDR3 sequence is 12 residues long. The CDR3 protein is CASRQRGTEAFF. CDR3 nucleotide sequence: TGTGCCAGCAGGCAACGGGGCACTGAAGCTTTCTTT.

The V call is TRBV7-8, the J call TRBJ2-1, with D possibly TRBD2 on 6 matching bases. The CDR3 has 14 residues. Germline V CDR1 and CDR2: SGHVS, FQNEAQ. V was shortened by 0 bases and J by 9 bases, with 12 bases between the two germline ends. DNA of the CDR3: TGTGCCAGCAGCTTAGCGCGACTAGTGGGTGAGCAGTTCTTC. The encoded protein is CASSLARLVGEQFF.

This clone showed up just once. The chain couples TRBV2 to TRBJ2-7; D ambiguous. Trimming pared 4 bases from V and 4 bases from J, leaving 5 bases between. Germline-derived CDR1 and CDR2 are SNHLY and FYNNEI. This CDR3 has 11 amino acids. The CDR3 loop reads CASSAAYEQYF. The CDR3 DNA reads TGTGCCAGCAGTGCGGCTTACGAGCAGTACTTC.

This clone was recorded a few times. V usage is TRBV27 and J usage is TRBJ2-5; the D is unclear. In germline, CDR1 is MNHEY, CDR2 SMNVEV (reference sequence). V was shortened by 0 bases and J by 5 bases, with 10 bases between the two germline ends. The CDR3 sequence is 14 residues long. CDR3 protein: CASSLSTAQETQYF. CDR3 DNA: TGTGCCAGCAGTTTATCCACAGCCCAGGAGACCCAGTACTTC.

The chain joins TRBV6-1 to TRBJ2-1; unclear D gene. With 6 bases removed from V and 10 bases from J, the gap between germline ends came to 10 bases. The CDR3 contains 11 residues. Germline CDR1 is MNHNS and CDR2 is SASEGT. The CDR3 spells CASSANPEQFF. The CDR3 nucleotides read TGTGCCAGCAGCGCCAACCCCGAGCAGTTCTTC.

The chain uses TRBV5-1 and TRBJ2-1; 7 nucleotides align to TRBD2. Germline CDR1 SGHRS, CDR2 YFSETQ. The CDR3 extends over 14 amino acids. V gave up 7 bases and J gave up 9 bases; unmatched junction bases: 13. The CDR3 loop reads CASQIWEGPGEQFF. Written as DNA, the CDR3 is TGCGCCAGCCAGATCTGGGAGGGCCCGGGTGAGCAGTTCTTC.

In its sample, this clone was seen a few times. The chain employs TRBV7-8 and TRBJ2-7; perhaps D is TRBD1 or TRBD2 (7 bases each). V was trimmed by 5 bases and J by 2 bases, leaving 16 bases between them. In germline, CDR1 is SGHVS, CDR2 FQNEAQ. The CDR3 is 15 residues long. The CDR3 region has the DNA TGTGCCAGCAGCCCAGCGGGGACAGCGACCTACGAGCAGTACTTC. This gives the protein CASSPAGTATYEQYF.

The chain joins TRBV6-5 to TRBJ1-1, with D perhaps TRBD1 (5 bases). This CDR3 is 15 amino acids long. Deletions cut 2 bases from V and 0 bases from J, with 10 bases between. The germline V gene encodes CDR1 MNHEY and CDR2 SVGAGI. CDR3 sequence: CASSYRRDMNTEAFF. The CDR3 DNA follows: TGTGCCAGCAGTTACCGCAGGGATATGAACACTGAAGCTTTCTTT.

Only a few counts were recorded for this clone. The J gene is TRBJ2-3, the V gene TRBV28; 12 positions match TRBD2. CDR1 and CDR2 from the germline V gene are MDHEN and SYDVKM. The CDR3 spans 15 residues. V shed 6 bases, J shed 14 bases, and the junction held 15 bases outside the gene matches. The chain's CDR3 is CASSPPGTSGPRRYF. Written as DNA, the CDR3 is TGTGCCAGCAGCCCCCCTGGGACTAGCGGGCCACGGAGGTATTTT.

This chain connects TRBV2 to TRBJ1-4, with a weak D call TRBD1 (6 bases). This CDR3 has 13 amino acids. Per germline, CDR1 SNHLY and CDR2 FYNNEI. V shed 3 bases and J shed 8 bases, with 10 bases lying between them. As DNA, the CDR3 is TGTGCCAGCAGTGAGAGGGGGGTGGAAAAACTGTTTTTT. Its protein is CASSERGVEKLFF.

This chain joins TRBV10-3 and TRBJ2-1, with a tentative D call TRBD1 (6 bases). The CDR3 is 14 residues long. Germline V CDR1 and CDR2: ENHRY, SYGVKD. Trimming removed 7 bases at V and 8 bases at J, with 18 bases between. The CDR3 DNA reads TGTGCCATCAAAGCCCCGACAGGCGGAGATGAGCAGTTCTTC. Protein sequence: CAIKAPTGGDEQFF.

This clone occurred a few times. The chain recombines TRBV14 with TRBJ1-3, with unresolved D. The CDR3 contains 11 residues. V was cut by 3 bases and J by 7 bases, with 4 bases left in between. Germline CDR1 is SGHDN and CDR2 is FVKESK. CDR3 residues: CASSQINTIYF. The CDR3 region has the DNA TGTGCCAGCAGCCAGATTAACACCATATATTTT.

This chain connects TRBV19 to TRBJ2-1; perhaps TRBD2 as D (6 bases). The CDR3 is 15 residues long. V lost 6 bases, J lost 0 bases, and 12 bases lay in between. CDR1 and CDR2 from the germline V gene are LNHDA and SQIVND (reference sequence). The CDR3 DNA is TGTGCCAGTAGCCTACCCGGGAGCTCCTACAATGAGCAGTTCTTC. This encodes CASSLPGSSYNEQFF. Combining the CDR3 with reference TRBV19 and TRBJ2-1 gives the whole variable domain DGGITQSPKYLFRKEGQNVTLSCEQNLNHDAMYWYRQDPGQGLRLIYYSQIVNDFQKGDIAEGYSVSREKKESFPLTVTSAQKNPTAFYLCASSLPGSSYNEQFFGPGTRLTVL.

The table lists this clone with a few counts. The chain carries TRBV11-3 and TRBJ2-7, with a possible D match to TRBD1 (6 bases). Trimming shortened V by 2 bases and J by 0 bases, and 8 bases separated the two germline ends. CDR1 is SGHNT, CDR2 YENEEA, per germline. The CDR3 contains 14 residues. The CDR3 coding sequence is TGTGCCAGCAGCTTATCGGGACACTCCTACGAGCAGTACTTC. It encodes CASSLSGHSYEQYF.

The J gene is TRBJ1-4, the V gene TRBV7-2, with a weak D call TRBD1 (5 bases). CDR1 is SGHTA and CDR2 is FQGNSA in the germline V gene. The CDR3 has 15 amino acids. V lost 3 bases and J 7 bases, leaving 15 bases between the germline ends. The DNA of the CDR3 is TGTGCCAGCAGCTTTAGACAGAAGAGTAGTGAAAAACTGTTTTTT. Its translation: CASSFRQKSSEKLFF.

This chain joins TRBV29-1 and TRBJ2-3; 11 positions agree with TRBD2. The J segment lost 6 bases and the V segment lost 5 bases, leaving 13 bases of the junction unmatched. Germline V CDR1 and CDR2: SQVTM, ANQGSEA. The CDR3 loop spans 16 amino acids. The CDR3 loop reads CSVLPKLAGVVDTQYF. CDR3 bases: TGCAGCGTTCTCCCGAAACTAGCGGGAGTAGTGGATACGCAGTATTTT.

This clone has a handful of counts. This chain uses TRBV4-2 with TRBJ2-2; no reliable D call. The CDR3 spans 16 residues. Germline loops: CDR1 LGHNA, CDR2 YNFKEQ. V was trimmed by 5 bases and J by 0 bases, leaving 13 bases between them. The CDR3 is CASSAPRGANTGELFF. The CDR3 bases are TGTGCCAGCAGCGCGCCAAGAGGCGCGAACACCGGGGAGCTGTTTTTT.